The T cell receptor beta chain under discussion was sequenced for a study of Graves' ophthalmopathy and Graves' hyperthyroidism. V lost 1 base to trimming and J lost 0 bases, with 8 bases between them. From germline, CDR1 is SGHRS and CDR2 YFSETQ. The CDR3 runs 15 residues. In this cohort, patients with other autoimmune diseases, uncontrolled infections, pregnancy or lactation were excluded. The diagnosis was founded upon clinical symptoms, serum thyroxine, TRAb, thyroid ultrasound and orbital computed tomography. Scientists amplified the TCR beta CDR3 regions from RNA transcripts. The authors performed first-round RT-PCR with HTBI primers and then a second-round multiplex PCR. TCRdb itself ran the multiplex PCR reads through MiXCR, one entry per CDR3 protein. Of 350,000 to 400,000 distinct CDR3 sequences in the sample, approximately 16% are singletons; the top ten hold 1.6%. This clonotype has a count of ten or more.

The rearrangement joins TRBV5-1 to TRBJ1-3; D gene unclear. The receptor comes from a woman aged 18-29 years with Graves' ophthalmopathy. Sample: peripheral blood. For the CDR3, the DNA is TGCGCCAGCAGCTTGAACGCCATCTCTGGAAACACCATATATTTT. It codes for CASSLNAISGNTIYF.